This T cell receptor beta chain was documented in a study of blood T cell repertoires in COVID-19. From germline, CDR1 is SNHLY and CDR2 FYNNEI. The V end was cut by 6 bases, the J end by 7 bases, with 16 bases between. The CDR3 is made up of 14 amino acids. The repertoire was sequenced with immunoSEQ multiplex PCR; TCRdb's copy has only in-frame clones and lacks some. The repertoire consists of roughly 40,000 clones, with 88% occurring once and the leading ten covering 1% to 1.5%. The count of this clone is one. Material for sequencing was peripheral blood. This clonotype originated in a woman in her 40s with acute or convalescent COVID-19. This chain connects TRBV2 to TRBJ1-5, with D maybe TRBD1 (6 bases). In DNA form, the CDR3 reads TGTGCCAGCAGCGAACAGGGAATGAGGCAGCCCCAGCATTTT. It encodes CASSEQGMRQPQHF.